This TCR beta chain was sequenced in a study of CD8+CD57+ T cells in acquired aplastic anemia. About the research overall: Sorted CD4+ plus CD8+ cells gave DNA averaging around 3.2 ug. Among healthy donors, CD4+ cells averaged about 11 million reads. Study-wide findings and caveats: No significant patient-versus-control difference appeared in CD8+ Simpson's diversity. Common to patients and controls were about 31 CD8+ CDR3 sequences.

This clonotype was observed many times. The antigen remains unidentified. V was shortened by 1 base and J by 2 bases, with 5 bases between the two germline ends. CDR1 is SEHNR and CDR2 is FQNEAQ in the germline V gene (reference sequence). This CDR3 contains 13 residues. Profiles of TCR beta VDJ and CDR3 were generated from a genomic DNA template. MiXCR, run by TCRdb on the reads, gives a single entry per CDR3 protein. The sample has about 190,000 distinct CDR3 sequences, roughly half seen once. This clonotype was obtained from a human donor in good health, serving as a control. The sequenced material came from sorted CD4+, CD8+, or CD8+CD57+ T cells (not recorded which) from PBMCs. The V and J genes are TRBV7-9 and TRBJ1-2; D unresolved. CDR3 DNA sequence: TGTGCCAGCAGCTTAGGGGGAAACTATGGCTACACCTTC. As protein: CASSLGGNYGYTF.